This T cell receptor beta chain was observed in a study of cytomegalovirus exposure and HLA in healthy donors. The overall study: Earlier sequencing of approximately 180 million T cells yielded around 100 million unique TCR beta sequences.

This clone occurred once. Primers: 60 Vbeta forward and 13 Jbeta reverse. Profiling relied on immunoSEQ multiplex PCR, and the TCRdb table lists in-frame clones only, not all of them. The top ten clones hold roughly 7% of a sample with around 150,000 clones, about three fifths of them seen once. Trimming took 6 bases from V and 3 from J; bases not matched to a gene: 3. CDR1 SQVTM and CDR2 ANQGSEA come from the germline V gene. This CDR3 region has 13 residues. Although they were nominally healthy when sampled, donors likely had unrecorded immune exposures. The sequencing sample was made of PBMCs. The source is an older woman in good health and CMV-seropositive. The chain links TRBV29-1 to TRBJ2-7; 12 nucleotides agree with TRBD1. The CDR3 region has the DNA TGCAGCGTAGGGACAGGGGGCGACTACGAGCAGTACTTC. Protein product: CSVGTGGDYEQYF.